Presented here are 27 T cell receptor beta chains from one specimen sequenced in a study of sequential checkpoint blockade in melanoma. The treatment denotes: randomized to nivolumab then ipilimumab (arm A) or the reverse (arm B). Measured with immunoSEQ multiplex PCR; TCRdb has only the in-frame clones, and not every one. The data show 13,000 to 15,000 clones, with 70% to 80% seen just once and under 35% held by the top ten. This material consisted of CD8+ T cells sorted from blood (inferred from file names), taken from a patient given nivolumab and ipilimumab in sequence. The receptors were sampled from a human donor with melanoma.

The chain uses TRBV29-1 and TRBJ1-1; TRBD1 is a possible D gene (6 bases). V lost 5 bases to trimming and J lost 0 bases, with 10 bases between them. Per germline, CDR1 SQVTM and CDR2 ANQGSEA. The CDR3 totals 13 residues. This CDR3 reads CSVRTVMNTEAFF. The CDR3 region has the DNA TGCAGCGTTCGGACAGTTATGAACACTGAAGCTTTCTTT.

The rearrangement links TRBV2 to TRBJ2-4, with TRBD1 matching 9 bases. Germline trimming cut 8 bases from V and 0 bases from J; bases unmatched to any gene: 14. The CDR3 has 18 residues. Per the germline V gene, CDR1 is SNHLY and CDR2 is FYNNEI. The CDR3 DNA follows: TGTGCCAGCGCTACGGGACAGGGCTCAACCAAAGCCAAAAACATTCAGTACTTC. Encoded protein: CASATGQGSTKAKNIQYF.

This sequence joins TRBV19 and TRBJ2-7; 8 nucleotides align to TRBD2. The trim removed 5 bases at V and 5 bases at J, leaving 14 bases unmatched. Germline CDR1 is LNHDA and CDR2 is SQIVND (reference sequence). The CDR3 sequence is 16 residues long. For the CDR3, the DNA is TGTGCCAGTAGTCCCATGGTTAGCGGGATGGGGGACGAGCAGTACTTC. Its protein is CASSPMVSGMGDEQYF.

The chain carries TRBV4-2 and TRBJ1-5, with 7 bases lining up with TRBD1. The length of the CDR3 is 16 residues. The V gene's germline CDR1 is LGHNA and CDR2 YNFKEQ. The junction had 11 bases not matched to a gene; V was cut back by 2 bases and J by 7 bases. The CDR3 DNA reads as TGTGCCAGCAGCCAACTGAGTGTCAGGGGGGACCAGCCCCAGCATTTT. Encoded protein: CASSQLSVRGDQPQHF.

This chain uses TRBV7-9 with TRBJ2-5; TRBD2 matches 8 bases. This CDR3 has 14 residues. J gave up 1 base and V 5 bases, and 3 bases lay outside the gene matches. Germline CDR1 SEHNR, CDR2 FQNEAQ (reference sequence). This CDR3 reads CASSLSGGQETQYF. CDR3 nucleotide sequence: TGTGCCAGCAGCCTGAGCGGGGGCCAAGAGACCCAGTACTTC.

The chain links TRBV4-3 to TRBJ2-5; 12 bases agree with TRBD2. In germline, CDR1 is LGHNA, CDR2 YSLEER. The CDR3 is made up of 17 amino acids. V trimming: 1 base; J trimming: 5 bases; junction bases outside the gene matches: 8. DNA for the CDR3: TGCGCCAGCAGCCAAGGGCTAGCGGGAGGGCCGGGGGAGACCCAGTACTTC. Translated: CASSQGLAGGPGETQYF.

This clone rates as medium-sized. In nucleotides, the CDR3 is TGTGCCAGCAGCCAAGCATTAGCGGGGGGGCCACAACGGTACAATGAGCAGTTCTTC. It codes for CASSQALAGGPQRYNEQFF. The chain uses TRBV14 and TRBJ2-1, with 11 nucleotides matching TRBD2. The CDR3 length is 19 residues. Trimming removed 1 base from V and 4 bases from J; junction bases left unmatched: 12. Germline CDR1 is SGHDN and CDR2 is FVKESK.

CDR3 DNA sequence: TGTGCCAGCAGCTTGACATTGTTCACTGAAGCTTTCTTT. It yields the protein CASSLTLFTEAFF. The chain carries TRBV7-3 and TRBJ1-1; no definite D call. The CDR3 is made up of 13 amino acids. CDR1 is SGHTA, CDR2 FQGTGA, per germline. V shed 3 bases and J shed 4 bases, with 9 bases lying between them.

The chain is built from TRBV11-2 and TRBJ1-1, with D unclear. The V end lost 0 bases, the J end lost 2 bases, and 10 bases lay between the germline ends. The CDR3 covers 15 residues. Germline V CDR1 and CDR2: SGHAT, FQNNGV. Written as DNA, the CDR3 is TGTGCCAGCAGCTTAGAGTGGGCCAGTAACACTGAAGCTTTCTTT. This translates into CASSLEWASNTEAFF.

This clone appeared a single time. The genes are TRBV19 and TRBJ2-4; 7 bases are a match to TRBD2. Trimming cost V 4 bases and J 3 bases; bases outside gene matches: 6. The CDR3 runs to 15 residues. The germline V gene has CDR1 LNHDA and CDR2 SQIVND (reference sequence). The chain's CDR3 is CASSSRREVKNIQYF. DNA for the CDR3: TGTGCCAGTAGTAGCCGACGGGAGGTCAAAAACATTCAGTACTTC.

This clone was seen only once. The gene calls are TRBV11-2 and TRBJ2-7, with 7 bases that match TRBD2. Trimming cost V 5 bases and J 2 bases; bases outside gene matches: 12. This CDR3 is 16 amino acids long. CDR1 SGHAT and CDR2 FQNNGV come from the germline V gene. The CDR3 sequence is CASSPILSSGTYEQYF. CDR3 in DNA: TGTGCCAGCAGCCCGATCCTTTCTAGCGGAACCTACGAGCAGTACTTC.

The V call is TRBV5-1, the J call TRBJ2-7; 7 bases align to TRBD1. The V gene's germline CDR1 is SGHRS and CDR2 YFSETQ. The CDR3 runs 15 residues. Unmatched junction bases numbered 5, after V lost 2 bases and J lost 0 bases. CDR3 DNA: TGCGCCAGCAGCTTAAGGGACAGAGGCTCCTACGAGCAGTACTTC. Translation gives CASSLRDRGSYEQYF.

This chain links TRBV7-9 with TRBJ2-1; the D gene is possibly TRBD2 (5 bases). The CDR3 loop spans 16 amino acids. Germline V gene lookup returns CDR1 SEHNR and CDR2 FQNEAQ (reference sequence). Trimming removed 5 bases at V and 0 bases at J, with 14 bases between. CDR3 in DNA: TGTGCCAGCAGCCCCCCGCGGGCCCGCTCCTACAATGAGCAGTTCTTC. It encodes CASSPPRARSYNEQFF.

The CDR3: CASSPGLTSYEQYF. The CDR3 DNA reads TGTGCCAGCAGCCCTGGACTCACCTCCTACGAGCAGTACTTC. This chain links TRBV5-6 with TRBJ2-7; weak D call: TRBD2 (5 bases). Trimming left V 4 bases short and J 0 bases short, with 11 bases between. This CDR3 is built from 14 residues. CDR1 is SGHDT, CDR2 YYEEEE, per germline.

This clone was seen more than once but under ten times. Its ends do not fully match the called genes, so a read error is possible. V is TRBV7-7 and J is TRBJ2-1; 10 nucleotides line up with TRBD2. The V gene's germline CDR1 is SSHAT and CDR2 FNYEAQ (reference sequence). The CDR3 covers 17 residues. CDR3 coding DNA: TGTGCTAGCAGCCGGACTAGCGGCCCTACGAACTACAATGAGCAGTTCTTC. Translation gives CASSRTSGPTNYNEQFF. Looking up the rest from reference TRBV7-7 and TRBJ2-1 gives the full variable domain: GAGVSQSPRYKVTKRGQDVTLRCDPISSHATLYWYQQALGQGPEFLTYFNYEAQPDKSGLPSDRFSAERPEGSISTLTIQRTEQRDSAMYRCASSRTSGPTNYNEQFFGPGTRLTVL.

This chain connects TRBV30 to TRBJ1-1; D is ambiguous. The germline V and J ends were trimmed by 0 bases and 8 bases, with 13 bases remaining between them. The germline gives CDR1 GTSNPN, CDR2 SVGIG (reference sequence). This CDR3 comprises 13 residues. CDR3 nucleotides: TGTGCCTGGAGTGTACGTCAGCCGGGGGAAGCTTTCTTT. This encodes CAWSVRQPGEAFF.

The V call is TRBV9, the J call TRBJ1-2; D may be TRBD1 (6 bases). Per the germline V gene, CDR1 is SGDLS and CDR2 is YYNGEE. CDR3 length: 15 amino acids. V was shortened by 3 bases and J by 6 bases, with 18 bases between the two germline ends. DNA of the CDR3: TGTGCCAGCAGCGGGGGGAGGGGGTTCATCAATGGCTACACCTTC. Translating it yields CASSGGRGFINGYTF.

The V call is TRBV5-6, the J call TRBJ2-1; perhaps TRBD2 as D (6 bases). V was shortened by 1 base and J by 0 bases, with 11 bases between the two germline ends. Germline V gene sequence: CDR1 SGHDT, CDR2 YYEEEE. This CDR3 region has 16 residues. This CDR3 reads CASSLSTGVSYNEQFF. CDR3 DNA: TGTGCCAGCAGCTTGTCTACGGGAGTCTCCTACAATGAGCAGTTCTTC.

V and J are TRBV9 and TRBJ1-1; D is unclear. Trimming pared 1 base from V and 1 base from J, leaving 26 bases between. The CDR3 covers 20 residues. Germline V CDR1 and CDR2: SGDLS, YYNGEE. The CDR3 sequence is CASSVPLFPLEGGKNTEAFF. Here the CDR3 DNA reads TGTGCCAGCAGCGTACCACTCTTCCCCTTAGAGGGAGGGAAGAACACTGAAGCTTTCTTT.

The chain couples TRBV6-6 to TRBJ1-1, with 7 bases aligning to TRBD1. Germline V CDR1 and CDR2: MNHNY, SVGAGI (reference sequence). The CDR3 is 15 amino acids. Trimming cost V 0 bases and J 5 bases; bases outside gene matches: 6. The CDR3 sequence is CASSYSPGGGTEAFF. The CDR3, as DNA: TGTGCCAGCAGTTACTCACCAGGGGGAGGTACTGAAGCTTTCTTT.

The chain employs TRBV9 and TRBJ1-2; 8 nucleotides match TRBD1. Unmatched junction bases numbered 7, after V lost 1 base and J lost 5 bases. This CDR3 contains 15 residues. Per germline, CDR1 SGDLS and CDR2 YYNGEE. This chain's CDR3 is CASSVYGQGGYGYTF. CDR3 in DNA: TGTGCCAGCAGCGTATATGGACAGGGAGGGTATGGCTACACCTTC.

The rearrangement uses TRBV30 and TRBJ2-1; 16 nucleotides agree with TRBD2. From germline, CDR1 is GTSNPN and CDR2 SVGIG (reference sequence). V lost 5 bases to trimming and J lost 6 bases; unmatched junction nucleotides: 10. The CDR3 runs 17 residues. DNA of the CDR3: TGTGCCTGGGCGGGACTAGCGGGAGGGGTCGCCGGCAATGAGCAGTTCTTC. Translated: CAWAGLAGGVAGNEQFF.

This clone was seen more than once but under ten times. The rearrangement joins TRBV5-4 to TRBJ2-2; maybe TRBD2 (6 bases). V was shortened by 4 bases and J by 3 bases, with 13 bases between the two germline ends. Germline V gene lookup returns CDR1 SGHNT and CDR2 YYREEE (reference sequence). The CDR3 is 15 amino acids. CDR3 nucleotides: TGTGCCAGCAGCCAGACCTGGGGGGACACCGGGGAGCTGTTTTTT. This codes for CASSQTWGDTGELFF.

The chain is built from TRBV15 and TRBJ1-1; D might be TRBD1 (6 bases). Trimming shortened V by 2 bases and J by 6 bases, and 13 bases separated the two germline ends. The CDR3 runs 14 residues. Germline lookup yields CDR1 LNHNV and CDR2 YYDKDF (reference sequence). The CDR3 here is CATSRPTGSAEAFF. Here the CDR3 DNA reads TGTGCCACCAGCAGACCCACAGGGAGTGCTGAAGCTTTCTTT.

J is TRBJ2-1 and V is TRBV29-1; TRBD2 matches 8 bases. The trim removed 6 bases at V and 4 bases at J, leaving 11 bases unmatched. CDR1 SQVTM and CDR2 ANQGSEA come from the germline V gene. This CDR3 is built from 15 residues. Here the CDR3 reads CSVCSGNSDYNEQFF. The CDR3 DNA follows: TGCAGCGTCTGTAGCGGGAATTCAGATTACAATGAGCAGTTCTTC.

The chain employs TRBV7-8 and TRBJ2-2; D might be TRBD1 (5 bases). V was pared by 2 bases and J by 4 bases, with 11 bases between. This CDR3 comprises 15 residues. The germline V gene encodes CDR1 SGHVS and CDR2 FQNEAQ. The CDR3 DNA follows: TGTGCCAGCAGCTTATCCACAGGCGGCACCGGGGAGCTGTTTTTT. Its protein product is CASSLSTGGTGELFF. Looking up the rest from reference TRBV7-8 and TRBJ2-2 gives the full variable domain: GAGVSQSPRYKVAKRGQDVALRCDPISGHVSLFWYQQALGQGPEFLTYFQNEAQLDKSGLPSDRFFAERPEGSVSTLKIQRTQQEDSAVYLCASSLSTGGTGELFFGEGSRLTVL.

The V call is TRBV6-6, the J call TRBJ2-5, with 9 nucleotides matching TRBD2. The V gene's germline CDR1 is MNHNY and CDR2 SVGAGI (reference sequence). V was clipped by 0 bases and J by 6 bases; unmatched bases: 8. The CDR3 spans 16 residues. The CDR3 DNA follows: TGTGCCAGCAGTTACTCGACGGTAGCGGGAGCGCAGACCCAGTACTTC. It codes for CASSYSTVAGAQTQYF.